This entry lists 26 T cell receptor beta chains sequenced from one sample in a study of CD8+CD57+ T cells in acquired aplastic anemia. CD8+CD57+ cell expansion, shown by flow cytometry, had occurred in the patients selected for sequencing. For CDR3 and TCR beta VDJ profiling, genomic DNA was the template used. In TCRdb, the reads were re-called with MiXCR into one record per CDR3 protein. This table has 200,000 to 300,000 distinct CDR3 sequences, 65% to 90% appearing once. The sequenced sample consisted of sorted CD4+, CD8+, or CD8+CD57+ T cells (not recorded which) from PBMCs. These receptors were collected from a human donor with aplastic anemia.

In the case of this clonotype: One end of the junction is discordant with germline, which a read error may explain. V gene TRBV2 combines with J gene TRBJ1-4; 7 nucleotides agree with TRBD1. Germline CDR1 is SNHLY and CDR2 is FYNNEI. CDR3 length equals 15 residues. The CDR3 sequence is CASRPRAGGHQELFF. CDR3 in DNA: TGTGCCAGCAGGCCCCGCGCAGGGGGGCATCAAGAACTGTTTTTC.

This chain joins TRBV7-9 and TRBJ2-7, with TRBD2 matching 9 bases. Trimming took 3 bases from V and 2 from J; bases not matched to a gene: 14. The CDR3 is 18 residues long. Per germline, CDR1 SEHNR and CDR2 FQNEAQ (reference sequence). The CDR3 DNA reads as TGTGCCAGCAGCTTTCAAACAGGCGGGGGGGGCCTTGCCTACGAGCAGTACGTC. Translating it yields CASSFQTGGGGLAYEQYV.

The genes are TRBV13 and TRBJ2-2; D is possibly TRBD1 or TRBD2 (5 bases each). This CDR3 has 13 amino acids. In germline, CDR1 is PRHDT, CDR2 FYEKMQ (reference sequence). Trimming shortened V by 2 bases and J by 6 bases, and 7 bases separated the two germline ends. In DNA, the CDR3 is TGTGCCAGCAGCTTAATGGGGGCCGGGGAGCTGTTTTTT. Translated, it gives CASSLMGAGELFF. The variable domain in full, completed from reference TRBV13 and TRBJ2-2, reads AAGVIQSPRHLIKEKRETATLKCYPIPRHDTVYWYQQGPGQDPQFLISFYEKMQSDKGSIPDRFSAQQFSDYHSELNMSSLELGDSALYFCASSLMGAGELFFGEGSRLTVL.

The chain is built from TRBV7-3 and TRBJ2-1; 7 nucleotides match TRBD1. The CDR3 spans 16 residues. With V trimmed by 3 bases and J by 8 bases, 13 bases remained unmatched. Per germline, CDR1 SGHTA and CDR2 FQGTGA. The CDR3 spells CASSLQGGADYDEQFF. The CDR3 DNA reads as TGTGCCAGCAGCTTGCAAGGGGGCGCCGACTATGATGAGCAGTTCTTC.

Turning to this clonotype: At one end the junction does not follow the germline gene, possibly because of a read error. This sequence joins TRBV7-4 and TRBJ2-5, with a weak D call TRBD1 (5 bases). There are 15 residues in the CDR3. Germline V gene lookup returns CDR1 SGHVT and CDR2 SQSDAQ. The CDR3, as DNA: TGTGCTAGCAGCGTAGCTTCAGGGTTGCGAGAGCCTCAGTACTTC. Its protein product is CASSVASGLREPQYF.

V usage is TRBV12-3 or TRBV12-4 and J usage is TRBJ1-2; D is uncertain. The CDR3 sequence is 14 residues long. V lost 8 bases and J lost 3, with 16 bases in between. This chain's CDR3 is CASAEGDRYYGYTF. The CDR3 DNA sequence: TGTGCCAGCGCGGAGGGTGATAGGTACTATGGCTACACCTTC.

About this clonotype: The missing conserved phenylalanine or tryptophan at the end of this CDR3 makes a read error likely. The chain joins TRBV20-1 to TRBJ2-7, with D perhaps matching TRBD1 or TRBD2 (5 bases each). Trimming removed 6 bases at V and 5 bases at J, with 20 bases between. The CDR3 has 14 amino acids. Per germline, CDR1 DFQATT and CDR2 SNEGSKA (reference sequence). CDR3 region: CSASSWGRKNEQYL. The CDR3 DNA sequence: TGCAGTGCCAGTAGTTGGGGACGCAAGAACGAGCAGTACCTC.

The rearrangement uses TRBV7-9 and TRBJ1-2, with TRBD1 as a possible D gene (6 bases). V dropped 1 base and J dropped 3 bases, with 15 bases sitting between them. CDR1 is SEHNR, CDR2 FQNEAQ, per germline (reference sequence). The CDR3 totals 16 residues. The CDR3, as DNA: TGTGCCAGCAGCTTAGGGGTCGGGGAGGGGGACTATGGCTACACCTTC. Residues: CASSLGVGEGDYGYTF.

This clonotype has ten or more counts. V is TRBV20-1 and J is TRBJ2-7, with D possibly TRBD2 on 5 matching bases. V lost 4 bases, J lost 0 bases, and 13 bases lay in between. Germline V gene data show CDR1 as DFQATT and CDR2 as SNEGSKA (reference sequence). This CDR3 has 14 amino acids. This CDR3 reads CSATLGDSSYEQYF. DNA of the CDR3: TGCAGTGCTACCCTCGGGGATAGCTCCTACGAGCAGTACTTC.

This clonotype appeared a single time. The CDR3 DNA is TGTGCCAGCAGCCATACCTATAGCCACACTCATGGAATGACCTTC. Amino acid sequence: CASSHTYSHTHGMTF. The V call is TRBV13, the J call TRBJ1-2; D gene uncertain. With 5 bases removed from V and 14 bases from J, the gap between germline ends came to 27 bases. CDR3 length: 15 amino acids. Germline CDR1 PRHDT, CDR2 FYEKMQ (reference sequence).

This clonotype showed up just once. V is TRBV19 and J is TRBJ2-7; TRBD1 might be the D (6 bases). The CDR3 loop spans 14 amino acids. Trimming pared 8 bases from V and 3 bases from J, leaving 17 bases between. Germline V lookup: CDR1 LNHDA, CDR2 SQIVND (reference sequence). Written as DNA, the CDR3 is TGTGCCAGTCAAGGCGGAACAGGGCTCTACGAGCAGTACTTC. It translates to CASQGGTGLYEQYF. The full variable domain, in which reference TRBV19 and TRBJ2-7 provide the parts outside the CDR3, is DGGITQSPKYLFRKEGQNVTLSCEQNLNHDAMYWYRQDPGQGLRLIYYSQIVNDFQKGDIAEGYSVSREKKESFPLTVTSAQKNPTAFYLCASQGGTGLYEQYFGPGTRLTVT.

The gene calls are TRBV7-3 and TRBJ2-7, with D hard to call. The CDR3 length is 18 residues. V was trimmed by 8 bases and J by 0 bases, leaving 26 bases between them. Per germline, CDR1 SGHTA and CDR2 FQGTGA. The CDR3 DNA reads TGTGCCAGCTCAATTCAGCCCAACGCCGCAGACCACTCCTACGAGCAGTACGTC. Its translation: CASSIQPNAADHSYEQYV.

Concerning this clonotype: One junction end does not reproduce the germline sequence, and a read error may be involved. This chain uses TRBV7-2 with TRBJ2-5, with D hard to call. This CDR3 is built from 15 residues. Germline CDR1 reads SGHTA; CDR2 reads FQGNSA. The CDR3 DNA is TGTGCCAGCAGCGTAGCCCACACGACAAAAGAGACCCAGTACTTC. Its translation is CASSVAHTTKETQYF.

The rearrangement joins TRBV2 to TRBJ1-5, with 8 bases fitting TRBD1. The CDR3 sequence is 15 residues long. Germline V gives CDR1 SNHLY, CDR2 FYNNEI. The junction had 5 bases not matched to a gene; V was cut back by 4 bases and J by 3 bases. The CDR3 spells CASSVGQDLNQPQHF. DNA for the CDR3: TGTGCCAGCAGTGTGGGACAGGACCTCAATCAGCCCCAGCATTTT.

The chain combines TRBV9 with TRBJ2-1, with D possibly TRBD1 on 6 matching bases. The germline V gene encodes CDR1 SGDLS and CDR2 YYNGEE. The germline V and J ends were trimmed by 0 bases and 12 bases, with 16 bases remaining between them. The CDR3 is 14 amino acids. The CDR3, as DNA: TGTGCCAGCAGCGTAGGGGGCAGGGGAGATACGCAGTTCTTC. It codes for CASSVGGRGDTQFF.

This chain joins TRBV9 and TRBJ1-3; D is undetermined. Trimming stripped 3 bases from V and 0 bases from J, with 13 bases between. Germline-derived CDR1 and CDR2 are SGDLS and YYNGEE. The CDR3 has 16 residues. CDR3 sequence (DNA): TGTGCCAGCAGCGGGCGCTCCGTTTACTCTGGAAACACCATATATTTT. Residues: CASSGRSVYSGNTIYF.

This clonotype has just a few counts. The chain couples TRBV7-6 to TRBJ2-2; D remains ambiguous. Trimming shortened V by 0 bases and J by 7 bases, and 3 bases separated the two germline ends. Germline V CDR1 and CDR2: SGHVS, FNYEAQ. The CDR3 is made up of 12 amino acids. In DNA form, the CDR3 reads TGTGCCAGCAGCTTAGCCCACGGGGAGCTGTTTTTT. Protein: CASSLAHGELFF.

The chain is built from TRBV10-3 and TRBJ2-2; no reliable D call. The germline V gene has CDR1 ENHRY and CDR2 SYGVKD. This CDR3 region has 14 residues. V was clipped by 0 bases and J by 6 bases, with 8 bases between them. In DNA, the CDR3 is TGTGCCATCAGTGAGTCGTTTGTGGCCGGGGAGCTGTTTTTT. It encodes CAISESFVAGELFF.

The V gene is TRBV7-8, the J gene TRBJ2-2; D could derive from TRBD1 or TRBD2 (6 bases each). Germline CDR1 reads SGHVS; CDR2 reads FQNEAQ. The germline V and J ends were trimmed by 5 bases and 2 bases, with 12 bases remaining between them. The CDR3 consists of 15 residues. The CDR3 reads CASSAGGHNTGELFF. CDR3 in DNA: TGTGCCAGCAGCGCCGGGGGACACAACACCGGGGAGCTGTTTTTT.

Turning to this clonotype: A junction end diverges from the germline sequence, so it may reflect a read error. The CDR3 is CASSQERDGGTGETQYF. CDR3 bases: TGTGCCAGCAGCCAAGAGAGAGACGGGGGGACCGGCGAGACCCAATACTTC. The chain uses TRBV4-2 and TRBJ2-5; 7 bases map to TRBD2. Germline V CDR1 and CDR2: LGHNA, YNFKEQ. CDR3 length: 17 amino acids.

The chain has TRBV10-3 and TRBJ1-3, with a weak D call TRBD1 (5 bases). Between the trimmed V and J ends, which lost 6 bases and 6 bases, there was a span of 9 bases. CDR3 length: 12 amino acids. Germline CDR1 is ENHRY and CDR2 is SYGVKD. This CDR3 reads CAIRQGENTIYF. The DNA of the CDR3 is TGTGCCATCAGGCAGGGAGAAAACACCATATATTTT.

This chain uses TRBV7-9 with TRBJ1-1; tentatively, D is TRBD1 (5 bases). Trimming stripped 6 bases from V and 13 bases from J, with 27 bases between. Germline V gene sequence: CDR1 SEHNR, CDR2 FQNEAQ (reference sequence). The CDR3 sequence is 15 residues long. The CDR3 DNA sequence: TGTGCCAGCAGTCAGGACATGCAATATGGCTACACCTTTTTCTTT. It specifies CASSQDMQYGYTFFF. The entire variable domain, with the rest obtained from reference TRBV7-9 and TRBJ1-1, is as follows: DTGVSQNPRHKITKRGQNVTFRCDPISEHNRLYWYRQTLGQGPEFLTYFQNEAQLEKSRLLSDRFSAERPKGSFSTLEIQRTEQGDSAMYLCASSQDMQYGYTFFFGQGTRLTVV.

In regard to this clonotype: A read error may account for a junction end that differs from germline. The V and J genes are TRBV15 and TRBJ2-7; D may be TRBD1 or TRBD2 (5 bases each). The CDR3 is made up of 14 amino acids. CDR1 and CDR2 (germline): LNHNV, YYDKDF (reference sequence). The CDR3 DNA reads TGTGCCACCAGCGTCCGGGGCCTAGCCTACGGCCAGACCTTC. It specifies CATSVRGLAYGQTF.

The rearrangement links TRBV24-1 to TRBJ1-5; a possible D gene is TRBD1 (8 bases). The J call may be incorrect, as the DNA end agrees better with TRBJ2-3. This CDR3 comprises 16 residues. Germline assignment: CDR1 KGHDR and CDR2 SFDVKD. DNA of the CDR3: TGTGCCACCAGCGCTGCGGGGGACAGGCGCACCCGGCAGCAGTATTTT. It yields the protein CATSAAGDRRTRQQYF.

The genes are TRBV5-5 and TRBJ2-7; D gene unclear. Germline V gives CDR1 SGHKS, CDR2 YYEKEE (reference sequence). CDR3 length: 14 amino acids. CDR3 sequence: CASSFSRSSYEQYV. CDR3 nucleotides: TGCGCCAGCAGCTTCTCCAGGAGCTCCTACGAGCAGTACGTC.

The chain employs TRBV7-8 and TRBJ2-3, with D possibly matching TRBD2 (5 bases). The CDR3 contains 15 residues. CDR1 and CDR2 (germline): SGHVS, FQNEAQ. Between the trimmed V and J ends, which lost 0 bases and 9 bases, there was a span of 16 bases. The CDR3 here is CASSLASGRATTQYF. CDR3 DNA sequence: TGTGCCAGCAGCTTAGCGAGCGGTCGAGCAACGACGCAGTATTTT.